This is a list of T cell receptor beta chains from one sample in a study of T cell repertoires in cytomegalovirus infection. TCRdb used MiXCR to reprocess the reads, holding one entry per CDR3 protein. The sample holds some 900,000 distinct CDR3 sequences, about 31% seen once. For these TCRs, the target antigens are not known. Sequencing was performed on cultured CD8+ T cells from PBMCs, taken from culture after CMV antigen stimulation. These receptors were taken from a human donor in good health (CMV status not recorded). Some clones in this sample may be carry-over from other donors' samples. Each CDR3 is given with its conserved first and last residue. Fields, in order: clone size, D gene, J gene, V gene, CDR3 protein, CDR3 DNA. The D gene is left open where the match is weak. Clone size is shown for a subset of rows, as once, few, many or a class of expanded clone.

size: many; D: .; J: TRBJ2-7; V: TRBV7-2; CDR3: CASSLGTNSYEQYF; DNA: TGTGCCAGCAGCTTAGGGACTAACTCCTACGAGCAGTACTTC
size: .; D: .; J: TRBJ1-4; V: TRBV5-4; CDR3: CASSPVGGDEKLFF; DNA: TGTGCCAGCAGCCCCGTGGGGGGGGACGAAAAACTGTTTTTT
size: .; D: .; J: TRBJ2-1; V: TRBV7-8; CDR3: CASSPWAYNEQFF; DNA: TGTGCCAGCAGCCCCTGGGCGTACAATGAGCAGTTCTTC
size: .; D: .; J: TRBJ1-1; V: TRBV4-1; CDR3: CASSQDARANTEAFF; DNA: TGCGCCAGCAGCCAAGATGCCAGGGCGAACACTGAAGCTTTCTTT
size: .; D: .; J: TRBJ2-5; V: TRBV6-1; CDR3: CASSEFMGGQYQETQYF; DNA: TGTGCCAGCAGTGAATTTATGGGAGGACAGTACCAAGAGACCCAGTACTTC
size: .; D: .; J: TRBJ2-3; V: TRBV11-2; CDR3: CASSLSVEGISTDTQYF; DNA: TGTGCCAGCAGCTTGAGTGTTGAAGGTATTTCCACAGATACGCAGTATTTT
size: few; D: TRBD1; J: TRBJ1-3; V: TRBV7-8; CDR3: CASSAGGGGNTIYF; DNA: TGTGCCAGCAGCGCAGGGGGTGGTGGAAACACCATATATTTT
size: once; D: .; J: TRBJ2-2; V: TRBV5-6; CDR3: CASSLMGAINTGELFF; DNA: TGTGCCAGCAGCTTGATGGGGGCGATAAACACCGGGGAGCTGTTTTTT
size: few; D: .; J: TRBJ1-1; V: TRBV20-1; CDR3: CSARDLGGGNTEAFF; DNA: TGCAGTGCTAGAGATCTAGGGGGGGGGAACACTGAAGCTTTCTTT
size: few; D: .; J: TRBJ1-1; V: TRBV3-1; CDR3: CASSQVSDMNTEAFF; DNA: TGTGCCAGCAGCCAAGTATCCGACATGAACACTGAAGCTTTCTTT
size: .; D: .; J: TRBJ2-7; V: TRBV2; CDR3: CASSEEATYEQYF; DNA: TGTGCCAGCAGTGAAGAGGCCACCTACGAGCAGTACTTC
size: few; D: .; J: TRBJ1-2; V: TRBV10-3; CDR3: CAIRVEDRLVSNYGYTF; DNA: TGTGCCATCAGAGTGGAGGACAGACTTGTTTCTAACTATGGCTACACCTTC
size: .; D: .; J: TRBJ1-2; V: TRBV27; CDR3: CASSPGSVLGYTF; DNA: TGTGCCAGCAGTCCCGGCAGTGTCCTTGGCTACACCTTC
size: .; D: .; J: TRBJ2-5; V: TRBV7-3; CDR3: CASSPRGGYFQETQYF; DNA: TGTGCCAGCAGCCCCAGAGGGGGTTACTTCCAAGAGACCCAGTACTTC